Listed below are T cell receptor beta chains from one sample, sequenced in a study of identical twins. MiXCR, run by TCRdb on the 5' RACE reads, gives a single entry per CDR3 protein. Of more than 1.5 million distinct CDR3 sequences in the sample, around 33% were seen once. Specimen: cord blood. These TCRs come from a newborn girl in good health. CDR3s leave out the opening cysteine and the closing phenylalanine or tryptophan. D genes are given only for firm matches.

ASRGTSGILRGNEQF	TRBD2	TRBV28	TRBJ2-1
ASSFEIANYGYT	-	TRBV7-2	TRBJ1-2
ATSDFGGDNEQF	-	TRBV24-1	TRBJ2-1
ASSPRTEGYEQY	-	TRBV21-1	TRBJ2-7
ASSLPLRDSSYEQY	-	TRBV28	TRBJ2-7
SEQGSTYNEQF	-	TRBV20-1	TRBJ2-1
SVGDRGSYGYT	TRBD1	TRBV29-1	TRBJ1-2
ASSEMVAGGPPAKNIQY	TRBD2	TRBV2	TRBJ2-4
SARLGGSHEQY	-	TRBV20-1	TRBJ2-7
ARVDRGVNNQPQH	TRBD1	TRBV25-1	TRBJ1-5
ASRAGQGNEKLF	TRBD1	TRBV4-2	TRBJ1-4
ATSDPTLGFYNEQY	-	TRBV24-1	TRBJ2-5
ASSLAAAVSVLPT	-	TRBV7-2	TRBJ1-2
ASKFGGYNEQF	-	TRBV6-1	TRBJ2-1
ASSLDRRGEQY	-	TRBV11-2	-
ASSTGVEETQY	-	TRBV3-1	TRBJ2-5
ASSVDENTDTQY	-	TRBV9	TRBJ2-3
ASSKDVNGDRAQETQY	-	TRBV21-1	-
ASSLWAGVNQPQH	-	TRBV5-1	TRBJ1-5
ASSSSGTGYEQY	-	TRBV27	TRBJ2-7
ATSDSGLAGGGSSYNEQF	TRBD2	TRBV24-1	TRBJ2-1
ASSIAGFYSYEQY	-	TRBV19	TRBJ2-7
SAQGRTNEKLF	-	TRBV20-1	TRBJ1-4
ASSPRLAGLTDTQY	TRBD2	TRBV3-1	TRBJ2-3
ASSKDVSREETQY	-	TRBV21-1	TRBJ2-5
ASSFAGGSHFYGYT	TRBD1	TRBV12-3/TRBV12-4	TRBJ1-2